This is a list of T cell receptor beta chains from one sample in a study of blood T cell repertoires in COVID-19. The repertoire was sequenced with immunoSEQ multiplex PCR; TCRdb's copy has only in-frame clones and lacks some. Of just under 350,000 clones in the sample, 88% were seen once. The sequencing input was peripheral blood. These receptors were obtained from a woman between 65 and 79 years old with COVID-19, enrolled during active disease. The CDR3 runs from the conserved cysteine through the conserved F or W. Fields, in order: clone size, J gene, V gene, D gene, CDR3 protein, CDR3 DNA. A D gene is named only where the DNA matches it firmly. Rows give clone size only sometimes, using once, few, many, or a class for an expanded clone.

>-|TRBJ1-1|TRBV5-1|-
CASSPSAAQNTEAFF
TGCGCCAGCAGCCCAAGCGCAGCACAGAACACTGAAGCTTTCTTT
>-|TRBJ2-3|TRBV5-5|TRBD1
CASSRQGADTQYF
TGTGCCAGCAGCCGACAGGGGGCAGATACGCAGTATTTT
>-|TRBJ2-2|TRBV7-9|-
CASSLVDRPTGELFF
TGTGCCAGCAGCTTAGTGGACAGACCGACGGGGGAGCTGTTTTTT
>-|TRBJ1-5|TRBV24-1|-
CATSDFLGQPQHF
TGTGCCACCAGTGATTTCCTAGGTCAGCCCCAGCATTTT
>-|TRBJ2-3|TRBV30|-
CAWSVLDPGDTQYF
TGTGCCTGGAGTGTCCTTGACCCGGGGGATACGCAGTATTTT
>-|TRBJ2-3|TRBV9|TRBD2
CASSVVAGGRTDTQYF
TGTGCCAGCAGCGTAGTTGCGGGGGGGCGCACAGATACGCAGTATTTT
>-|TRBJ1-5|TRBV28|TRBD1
CASSLSGTGGHQPQHF
TGTGCCAGCAGTTTATCGGGGACAGGGGGGCATCAGCCCCAGCATTTT
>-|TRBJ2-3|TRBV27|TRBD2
CASSGGAVDTQYF
TGTGCCAGCAGCGGGGGGGCCGTAGATACGCAGTATTTT
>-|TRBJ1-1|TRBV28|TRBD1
CASSRGLGTEAFF
TGTGCCAGCAGCAGGGGGCTCGGTACTGAAGCTTTCTTT
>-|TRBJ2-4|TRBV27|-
CASSLSRTGREVDIQYF
TGTGCCAGCAGTTTATCGAGGACAGGGAGGGAGGTAGACATTCAGTACTTC
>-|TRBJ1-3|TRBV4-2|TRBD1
CASSQLDRVGGNTIYF
TGTGCCAGCAGCCAATTGGACAGGGTGGGGGGAAACACCATATATTTT
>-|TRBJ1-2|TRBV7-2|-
CASIFSAGFGGNYGYTF
TGTGCCAGCATCTTTAGCGCAGGTTTTGGGGGGAACTATGGCTACACCTTC
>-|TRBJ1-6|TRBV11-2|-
CASSLVLGHSNSPLHF
TGTGCCAGCAGCTTAGTTTTAGGACACTCTAATTCACCCCTCCACTTT
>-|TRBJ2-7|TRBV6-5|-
CASSYSTGPYEQYF
TGTGCCAGCAGTTACTCAACAGGACCCTACGAGCAGTACTTC
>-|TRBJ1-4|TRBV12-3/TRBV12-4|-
CASSPKADEKLFF
TGTGCCAGCAGTCCGAAAGCTGATGAAAAACTGTTTTTT
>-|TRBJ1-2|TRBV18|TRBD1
CASSIRDRDYGYTF
TGTGCCAGCTCAATCCGGGACAGGGACTATGGCTACACCTTC
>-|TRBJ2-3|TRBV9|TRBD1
CASSSTGGAGTDTQYF
TGTGCCAGCAGTTCGACAGGGGGCGCGGGAACAGATACGCAGTATTTT
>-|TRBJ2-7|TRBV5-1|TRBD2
CASSLAGGSGSYEQYF
TGCGCCAGCAGCTTGGCGGGGGGATCAGGATCCTACGAGCAGTACTTC
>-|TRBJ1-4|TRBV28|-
CASSRRTANEKLFF
TGTGCCAGCAGCCGCAGGACAGCAAATGAAAAACTGTTTTTT
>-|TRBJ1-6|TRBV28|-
CASSFKERAPLHF
TGTGCCAGCAGTTTCAAGGAGAGGGCACCCCTCCACTTT
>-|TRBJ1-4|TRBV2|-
CASSRTGGLFF
TGTGCCAGCAGTAGGACGGGGGGACTGTTTTTT
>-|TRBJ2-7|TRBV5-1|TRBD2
CASSLAGGGLYEQYF
TGCGCCAGCAGCTTGGCTGGCGGGGGGCTCTACGAGCAGTACTTC
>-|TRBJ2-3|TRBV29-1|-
CSVLLIYTDTQYF
TGCAGCGTTCTCTTGATCTACACAGATACGCAGTATTTT
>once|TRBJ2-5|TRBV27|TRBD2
CASSRRVPLAGGSQETQYF
TGTGCCAGCAGCCGGAGGGTACCACTAGCGGGGGGGTCTCAAGAGACCCAGTACTTC
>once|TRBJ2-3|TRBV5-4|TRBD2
CAVSRGGARDTQYF
TGTGCCGTATCGCGGGGGGGCGCGAGAGATACGCAGTATTTT